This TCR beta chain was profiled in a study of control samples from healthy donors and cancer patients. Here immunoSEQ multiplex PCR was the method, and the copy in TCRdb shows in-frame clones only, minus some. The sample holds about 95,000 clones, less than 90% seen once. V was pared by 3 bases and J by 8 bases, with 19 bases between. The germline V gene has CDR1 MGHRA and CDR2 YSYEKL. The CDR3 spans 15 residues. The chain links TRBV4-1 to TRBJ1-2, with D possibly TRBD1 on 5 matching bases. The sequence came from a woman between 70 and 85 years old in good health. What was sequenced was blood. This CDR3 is CASSQDAGRGSGYTF. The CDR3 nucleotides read TGCGCCAGCAGCCAGGATGCGGGACGGGGGAGCGGCTACACCTTC.